What follows are 22 T cell receptor beta chains derived from one specimen sequenced in a study of blood T cell repertoires in COVID-19. Sequencing used immunoSEQ multiplex PCR; TCRdb keeps in-frame clones, though not all of them. The sample has fewer than 500,000 clones, around 90% seen once; the top ten hold approximately 0.7%. The sample consisted of PBMCs or T cells enriched from blood (not recorded which). All receptors come from a woman under 30 who had recovered from COVID-19.

The CDR3 DNA follows: TGCGCCAGCAGCTTGGGACCGCTAGTCTCTGGAAACACCATATATTTT. It yields the protein CASSLGPLVSGNTIYF. The chain has TRBV5-1 and TRBJ1-3; no clear D. This CDR3 region has 16 residues. Germline V gives CDR1 SGHRS, CDR2 YFSETQ. The germline V and J ends were trimmed by 0 bases and 0 bases, with 10 bases remaining between them.

This clone was found once. This chain links TRBV2 with TRBJ2-7; maybe TRBD2 (7 bases). CDR1 is SNHLY, CDR2 FYNNEI, per germline. V gave up 5 bases and J gave up 7 bases, with 18 bases separating them. The CDR3 spans 14 residues. CDR3: CASSMDSGMTEQYF. The CDR3 region has the DNA TGTGCCAGCAGTATGGACAGCGGGATGACGGAGCAGTACTTC.

This chain joins TRBV5-6 and TRBJ2-5; D is ambiguous. The CDR3 has 12 residues. Germline CDR1 and CDR2: SGHDT and YYEEEE. The V and J ends lost 2 bases and 4 bases respectively, with 6 bases between them. This CDR3 reads CASSFSGETQYF. The CDR3 DNA reads TGTGCCAGCAGCTTCTCCGGAGAGACCCAGTACTTC.

This chain links TRBV19 with TRBJ1-5, with D tentatively TRBD1 (5 bases). Germline-derived CDR1 and CDR2 are LNHDA and SQIVND (reference sequence). V was pared by 3 bases and J by 2 bases, with 14 bases between. CDR3 length: 16 amino acids. The CDR3 DNA sequence: TGTGCCAGTAGTATCGCTGGAAGGGGCGGCAATCAGCCCCAGCATTTT. It yields the protein CASSIAGRGGNQPQHF. Filled out from reference TRBV19 and TRBJ1-5, the complete variable domain reads DGGITQSPKYLFRKEGQNVTLSCEQNLNHDAMYWYRQDPGQGLRLIYYSQIVNDFQKGDIAEGYSVSREKKESFPLTVTSAQKNPTAFYLCASSIAGRGGNQPQHFGDGTRLSIL.

The chain combines TRBV11-3 with TRBJ1-1, with TRBD1 matching over 8 bases. The ends lost 5 bases at V and 9 bases at J; junction bases unmatched: 5. Germline-derived CDR1 and CDR2 are SGHNT and YENEEA. The CDR3 contains 12 residues. CDR3 in amino acids: CASSPTGVKAFF. The CDR3 DNA follows: TGTGCCAGCAGCCCGACAGGGGTGAAAGCTTTCTTT.

The CDR3, as DNA: TGTGCCTGGAGTGACTTCAGGGGGGACACTGAAGCTTTCTTT. Protein: CAWSDFRGDTEAFF. The chain uses TRBV30 and TRBJ1-1; 7 nucleotides line up with TRBD1. The J segment lost 3 bases and the V segment lost 1 base, leaving 5 bases of the junction unmatched. This CDR3 spans 14 amino acids. Per the germline V gene, CDR1 is GTSNPN and CDR2 is SVGIG (reference sequence).

V usage is TRBV11-2 and J usage is TRBJ2-3; 7 nucleotides line up with TRBD2. V gave up 3 bases and J gave up 5 bases; unmatched junction bases: 5. Germline-derived CDR1 and CDR2 are SGHAT and FQNNGV. The CDR3 loop spans 14 amino acids. The CDR3 DNA is TGTGCCAGCAGCTTCCGGGACTACAAAGATACGCAGTATTTT. Translating it yields CASSFRDYKDTQYF.

The chain combines TRBV30 with TRBJ1-4; TRBD1 agrees at 7 bases. Per germline, CDR1 GTSNPN and CDR2 SVGIG (reference sequence). This CDR3 spans 14 amino acids. Germline trimming cut 5 bases from V and 7 bases from J; bases unmatched to any gene: 10. Written as DNA, the CDR3 is TGTGCCTGGGGTGACAGGGTATTGCGTGAAAAACTGTTTTTT. This encodes CAWGDRVLREKLFF. Supplemented by reference TRBV30 and TRBJ1-4, the full variable domain reads SQTIHQWPATLVQPVGSPLSLECTVEGTSNPNLYWYRQAAGRGLQLLFYSVGIGQISSEVPQNLSASRPQDRQFILSSKKLLLSDSGFYLCAWGDRVLREKLFFGSGTQLSVL.

V and J are TRBV12-5 and TRBJ2-7; D may be TRBD2 (7 bases). The CDR3 has 17 residues. The V end lost 0 bases, the J end lost 2 bases, and 17 bases lay between the germline ends. The germline V gene has CDR1 LGHNT and CDR2 FRNRAP. CDR3 amino acids: CASGLVKGGQRAYEQYF. The DNA of the CDR3 is TGTGCTAGTGGTTTGGTTAAGGGGGGGCAGAGAGCCTACGAGCAGTACTTC.

The chain couples TRBV6-4 to TRBJ1-6, with D hard to call. The CDR3 runs to 13 residues. Germline CDR1 is MRHNA and CDR2 is SNTAGT. The ends were cut back, 2 bases at V and 10 bases at J, with 9 bases in the middle. CDR3 region: CASSDVSGSPLHF. DNA of the CDR3: TGTGCCAGCAGTGACGTTTCGGGATCACCCCTCCACTTT.

V is TRBV19 and J is TRBJ2-7, with a tentative D call TRBD2 (6 bases). The CDR3 has 14 residues. Trimming took 4 bases from V and 2 from J, leaving 12 bases between them. Looked up from germline, CDR1 is LNHDA and CDR2 is SQIVND (reference sequence). The CDR3 region is CASSRGVGPYEQYF. For the CDR3, the DNA is TGTGCCAGTAGTAGGGGGGTTGGACCCTACGAGCAGTACTTC.

The chain joins TRBV20-1 to TRBJ1-2; D might be TRBD1 (5 bases). The CDR3 runs to 14 residues. CDR1 is DFQATT, CDR2 SNEGSKA, per germline (reference sequence). The V end was cut by 3 bases, the J end by 8 bases, with 19 bases between. The CDR3 DNA reads as TGCAGTGCTAGTGAAAATACGGGGGACGGGGGCTACACCTTC. This gives the protein CSASENTGDGGYTF.

This clone was seen a handful of times. The chain joins TRBV7-6 to TRBJ1-5, with 9 positions matching TRBD1. The CDR3 runs 15 residues. J was trimmed by 5 bases and V by 5 bases; bases with no gene match: 7. Per the germline V gene, CDR1 is SGHVS and CDR2 is FNYEAQ. CDR3: CASSLWTGVDQPQHF. The DNA of the CDR3 is TGTGCCAGCAGCCTATGGACAGGGGTGGATCAGCCCCAGCATTTT.

The gene calls are TRBV11-2 and TRBJ2-3, with 9 bases fitting TRBD2. CDR3 length: 16 amino acids. Germline-derived CDR1 and CDR2 are SGHAT and FQNNGV. The trim removed 0 bases at V and 2 bases at J, leaving 3 bases unmatched. CDR3: CASSLEQRGVTDTQYF. In nucleotides, the CDR3 is TGTGCCAGCAGCTTAGAGCAGCGGGGGGTCACAGATACGCAGTATTTT.

This clone was seen a few times. The chain is built from TRBV12-3 or TRBV12-4 and TRBJ1-2, with D possibly TRBD1 on 6 matching bases. The CDR3 runs to 13 residues. V lost 7 bases and J lost 4, with 13 bases in between. CDR3 sequence (DNA): TGTGCCAGCACCCAGGACAGACTCTATGGCTACACCTTC. It encodes CASTQDRLYGYTF.

V is TRBV30 and J is TRBJ1-5; no firm D call. The CDR3 runs to 16 residues. CDR1 and CDR2 (germline): GTSNPN, SVGIG (reference sequence). The V gene lost 3 bases and the J gene lost 1 base, with 16 bases spanning the gap. DNA of the CDR3: TGTGCCTGGAGCCAGGAAGGGAGGGCGAGCAATCAGCCCCAGCATTTT. As protein: CAWSQEGRASNQPQHF.

The J gene is TRBJ2-7, the V gene TRBV3-1 (or the pseudogene TRBV3-2), with 11 bases aligning to TRBD1. Per the germline V gene, CDR1 is LGHDT and CDR2 is YNNKEL (reference sequence). V was pared by 4 bases and J by 3 bases, with 11 bases of the junction left unmatched. The CDR3 is 17 amino acids. The CDR3 DNA is TGTGCCAGCAGCCGCCCCTCATGGGGGACAGGGGGCTACGAGCAGTACTTC. It codes for CASSRPSWGTGGYEQYF.

This clone was observed a handful of times. This chain uses TRBV5-6 with TRBJ1-5; weak D call: TRBD1 (5 bases). Trimming stripped 0 bases from V and 5 bases from J, with 9 bases between. This CDR3 contains 14 residues. Germline V gives CDR1 SGHDT, CDR2 YYEEEE. The CDR3 DNA follows: TGTGCCAGCAGCTTGGGAGGGGAGGATCAGCCCCAGCATTTT. Its translation is CASSLGGEDQPQHF.

The V call is TRBV30, the J call TRBJ1-6, with 7 nucleotides matching TRBD1. This CDR3 is 17 amino acids long. Germline V CDR1 and CDR2: GTSNPN, SVGIG (reference sequence). V lost 2 bases, J lost 5 bases, and 12 bases stayed unmatched. This CDR3 is CAWSFSRTGLHNSPLHF. CDR3 DNA: TGTGCCTGGAGTTTCTCCCGGACAGGCCTCCATAATTCACCCCTCCACTTT.

The gene calls are TRBV18 and TRBJ1-1; TRBD1 matches 9 bases. Germline V lookup: CDR1 KGHSH, CDR2 LQKENI. The CDR3 consists of 15 residues. The trim removed 4 bases at V and 6 bases at J, leaving 9 bases unmatched. The CDR3 protein is CASSRRDRETAEAFF. The CDR3 nucleotides read TGTGCCAGCTCACGCCGGGACAGGGAGACCGCTGAAGCTTTCTTT.

J is TRBJ2-3 and V is TRBV27; TRBD2 agrees at 8 bases. Germline V CDR1 and CDR2: MNHEY, SMNVEV (reference sequence). The CDR3 runs to 16 residues. Losses at the gene ends were 5 bases for V and 3 bases for J; bases not matched to a gene: 10. This chain's CDR3 is CASSPLTGGGTDTQYF. The CDR3 DNA sequence: TGTGCCAGCAGTCCCCTAACGGGCGGGGGGACAGATACGCAGTATTTT.

Turning to this clone: The junction does not match germline at one end; this may be a read error. The sample holds other DNA sequences that translate to the same CDR3. J is TRBJ2-2 and V is TRBV2; D might be TRBD2 (5 bases). Per the germline V gene, CDR1 is SNHLY and CDR2 is FYNNEI. CDR3 length: 15 amino acids. The CDR3 spells CASSTRAGGTGELFF. The CDR3 nucleotides are TGTGCTAGCAGTACTAGGGCAGGTGGAACCGGGGAGCTGTTTTTT.